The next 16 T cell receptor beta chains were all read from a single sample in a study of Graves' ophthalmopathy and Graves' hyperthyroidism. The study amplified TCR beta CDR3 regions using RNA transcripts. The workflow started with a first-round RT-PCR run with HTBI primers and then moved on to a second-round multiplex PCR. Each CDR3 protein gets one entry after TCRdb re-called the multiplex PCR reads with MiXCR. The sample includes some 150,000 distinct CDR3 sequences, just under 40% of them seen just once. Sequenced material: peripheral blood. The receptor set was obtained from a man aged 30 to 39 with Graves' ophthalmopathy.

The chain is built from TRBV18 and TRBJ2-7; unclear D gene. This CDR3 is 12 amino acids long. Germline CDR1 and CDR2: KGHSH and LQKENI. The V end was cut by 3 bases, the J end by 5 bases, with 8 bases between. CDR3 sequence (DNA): TGTGCCAGCTCACCCACAAGAGACGAGCAGTACTTC. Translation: CASSPTRDEQYF.

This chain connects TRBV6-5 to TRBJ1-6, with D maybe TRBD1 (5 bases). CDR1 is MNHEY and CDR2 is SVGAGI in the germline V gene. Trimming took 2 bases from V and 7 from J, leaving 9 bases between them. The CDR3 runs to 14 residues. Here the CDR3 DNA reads TGTGCCAGCAGTTACCAGGGATGGAATTCACCCCTCCACTTT. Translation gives CASSYQGWNSPLHF.

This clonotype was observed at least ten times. The CDR3 region has the DNA TGTGCCAGCAGTCGGGACAGGGAATGGTGGACCCAGTACTTC. It encodes CASSRDREWWTQYF. The chain is built from TRBV28 and TRBJ2-5; 9 bases align to TRBD1. Germline V CDR1 and CDR2: MDHEN, SYDVKM. Trimming removed 5 bases from V and 7 bases from J; junction bases left unmatched: 8. The CDR3 spans 14 residues.

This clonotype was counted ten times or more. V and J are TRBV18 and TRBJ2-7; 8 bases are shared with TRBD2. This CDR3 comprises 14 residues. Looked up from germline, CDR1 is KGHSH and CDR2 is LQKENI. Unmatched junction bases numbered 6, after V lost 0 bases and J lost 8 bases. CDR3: CASSPPSGSTQQYF. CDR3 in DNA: TGTGCCAGCTCACCACCCAGCGGGAGTACGCAGCAGTACTTC.

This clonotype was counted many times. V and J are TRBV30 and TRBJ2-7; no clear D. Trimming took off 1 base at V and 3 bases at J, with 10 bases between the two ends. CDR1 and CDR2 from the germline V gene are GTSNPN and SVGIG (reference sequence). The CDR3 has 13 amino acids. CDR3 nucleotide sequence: TGTGCCTGGAGTGGGCAGGTTAACTACGAGCAGTACTTC. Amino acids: CAWSGQVNYEQYF.

CDR3 nucleotides: TGTGCCAGCAGTGAAGCGTTACTAGCGGGAGGAGCGGCCTACGAGCAGTACTTC. The encoded protein is CASSEALLAGGAAYEQYF. The V and J genes are TRBV6-1 and TRBJ2-7; 12 nucleotides align to TRBD2. V shed 0 bases, J shed 2 bases, and the junction held 8 bases outside the gene matches. The V gene's germline CDR1 is MNHNS and CDR2 SASEGT. This CDR3 comprises 18 residues.

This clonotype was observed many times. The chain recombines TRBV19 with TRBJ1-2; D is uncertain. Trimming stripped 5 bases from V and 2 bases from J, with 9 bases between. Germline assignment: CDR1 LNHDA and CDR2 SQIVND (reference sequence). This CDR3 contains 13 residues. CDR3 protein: CASSREGNYGYTF. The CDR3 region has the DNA TGTGCCAGTAGTCGGGAGGGCAACTATGGCTACACCTTC.

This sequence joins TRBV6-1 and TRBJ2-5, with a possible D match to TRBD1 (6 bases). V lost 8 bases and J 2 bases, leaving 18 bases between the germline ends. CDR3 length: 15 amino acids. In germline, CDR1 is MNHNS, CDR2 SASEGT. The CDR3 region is CASSNRRGGQETQYF. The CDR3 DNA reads TGTGCCAGCTCTAACCGCAGGGGCGGACAAGAGACCCAGTACTTC.

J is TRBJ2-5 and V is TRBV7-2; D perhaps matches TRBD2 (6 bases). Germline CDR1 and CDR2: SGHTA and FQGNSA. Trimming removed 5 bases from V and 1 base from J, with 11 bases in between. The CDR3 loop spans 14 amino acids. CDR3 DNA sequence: TGTGCCAGCAGCCTGGGGACTTTCCAAGAGACCCAGTACTTC. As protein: CASSLGTFQETQYF.

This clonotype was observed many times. CDR3 nucleotides: TGTGCCAGCAGTTTATTTAGTCGGGGGCGACAGGGGGTCACCGGGGAGCTGTTTTTT. Translation: CASSLFSRGRQGVTGELFF. The J gene is TRBJ2-2, the V gene TRBV27; TRBD1 aligns across 9 bases. The germline CDR1 and CDR2 sequences are MNHEY and SMNVEV (reference sequence). The CDR3 has 19 amino acids. J lost 4 bases, V lost 1 base, and 13 bases had no gene match.

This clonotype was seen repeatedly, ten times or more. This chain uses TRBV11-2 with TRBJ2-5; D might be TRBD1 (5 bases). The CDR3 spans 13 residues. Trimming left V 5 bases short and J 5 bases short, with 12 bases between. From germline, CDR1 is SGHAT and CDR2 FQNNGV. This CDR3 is CASSPPPGETQYF. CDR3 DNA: TGTGCCAGCAGCCCCCCACCAGGGGAGACCCAGTACTTC.

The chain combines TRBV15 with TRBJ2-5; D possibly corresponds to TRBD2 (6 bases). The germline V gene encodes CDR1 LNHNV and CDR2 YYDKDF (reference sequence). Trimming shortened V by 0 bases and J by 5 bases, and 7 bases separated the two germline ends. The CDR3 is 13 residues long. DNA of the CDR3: TGTGCCACCAGCAGAGATCTAGCGGAGACCCAGTACTTC. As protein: CATSRDLAETQYF.

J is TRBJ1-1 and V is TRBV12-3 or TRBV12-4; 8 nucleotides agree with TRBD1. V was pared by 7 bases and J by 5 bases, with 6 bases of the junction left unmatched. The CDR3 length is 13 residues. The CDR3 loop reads CASTRTGMTEAFF. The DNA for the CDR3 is TGTGCCAGCACCAGGACAGGGATGACTGAAGCTTTCTTT.

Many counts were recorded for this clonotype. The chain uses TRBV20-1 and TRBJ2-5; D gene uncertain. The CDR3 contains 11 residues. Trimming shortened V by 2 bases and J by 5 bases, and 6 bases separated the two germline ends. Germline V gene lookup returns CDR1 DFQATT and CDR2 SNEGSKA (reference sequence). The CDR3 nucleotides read TGCAGTGCTAGACGTGGGGAGACCCAGTACTTC. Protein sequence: CSARRGETQYF.

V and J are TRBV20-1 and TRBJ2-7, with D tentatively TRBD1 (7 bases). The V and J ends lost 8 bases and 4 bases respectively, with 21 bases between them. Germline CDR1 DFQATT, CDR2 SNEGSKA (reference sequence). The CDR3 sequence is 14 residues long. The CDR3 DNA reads TGCAGTCCAAGAGTTGGAGGGGGCGTATACGAGCAGTACTTC. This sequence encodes CSPRVGGGVYEQYF.

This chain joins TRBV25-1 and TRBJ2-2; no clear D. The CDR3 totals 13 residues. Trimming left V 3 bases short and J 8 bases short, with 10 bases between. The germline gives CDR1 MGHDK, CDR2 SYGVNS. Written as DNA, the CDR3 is TGTGCCAGCAGTGATGCAGGAAAAGGGGAGCTGTTTTTT. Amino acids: CASSDAGKGELFF.